Shown below are 8 T cell receptor beta chains from a single sample sequenced in a study of cytomegalovirus exposure and HLA in healthy donors. The primer mix had 60 Vbeta and 13 Jbeta primers. The table came from immunoSEQ multiplex PCR; TCRdb's copy has only in-frame clones and leaves some out. The table records approximately 150,000 clones, about 65% of them present only once. Sequencing was carried out using PBMCs. The receptors were sampled from a woman aged 30 to 39 in good health and CMV-seronegative.

The chain couples TRBV9 to TRBJ1-2; 7 bases fit TRBD1. The V gene's germline CDR1 is SGDLS and CDR2 YYNGEE. The CDR3 has 14 amino acids. The V segment lost 4 bases and the J segment 3 bases; nucleotides outside the gene matches: 6. CDR3 residues: CASSPRQGDYGYTF. As DNA, the CDR3 is TGTGCCAGCAGCCCACGACAGGGCGACTATGGCTACACCTTC.

The chain uses TRBV19 and TRBJ1-1; 9 bases are shared with TRBD1. Germline V lookup: CDR1 LNHDA, CDR2 SQIVND (reference sequence). The CDR3 is made up of 16 amino acids. J was trimmed by 3 bases and V by 5 bases; bases with no gene match: 10. The CDR3 sequence is CASSVNPGQGHTEAFF. In nucleotides, the CDR3 is TGTGCCAGTAGTGTTAATCCGGGACAGGGACACACTGAAGCTTTCTTT.

The chain links TRBV4-3 to TRBJ2-1; 10 bases line up with TRBD2. Losses at the gene ends were 5 bases for V and 9 bases for J; bases not matched to a gene: 7. The germline gives CDR1 LGHNA, CDR2 YSLEER. This CDR3 has 14 amino acids. The CDR3 sequence is CASSALAGVGEQFF. Written as DNA, the CDR3 is TGCGCCAGCAGCGCGCTAGCGGGAGTGGGTGAGCAGTTCTTC.

The chain links TRBV2 to TRBJ2-3; D may be TRBD2 (6 bases). Trimming removed 5 bases from V and 0 bases from J, with 12 bases in between. This CDR3 is built from 15 residues. CDR1 and CDR2 (germline): SNHLY, FYNNEI. CDR3 loop: CASSPLASSTDTQYF. CDR3 sequence (DNA): TGTGCCAGCAGTCCGCTAGCGTCGAGCACAGATACGCAGTATTTT.

This chain links TRBV6-1 with TRBJ1-1; 7 bases agree with TRBD1. CDR3 size: 15 residues. Losses at the gene ends were 1 base for V and 2 bases for J; bases not matched to a gene: 4. Germline values: CDR1 MNHNS, CDR2 SASEGT. The CDR3 sequence: CASSEVGTANTEAFF. The CDR3 nucleotides read TGTGCCAGCAGTGAAGTAGGGACAGCTAACACTGAAGCTTTCTTT.

The chain carries TRBV28 and TRBJ1-4; 8 bases are shared with TRBD1. This CDR3 spans 15 amino acids. Germline assignment: CDR1 MDHEN and CDR2 SYDVKM. V shed 8 bases and J 8 bases; nucleotides not matched to a gene: 13. CDR3 in DNA: TGTGCCAGCGGGTGGACGACAGGGGTTGCGGAAAAACTGTTTTTT. The encoded protein is CASGWTTGVAEKLFF.

This chain links TRBV30 with TRBJ2-7; possible D gene TRBD1, 6 bases. The CDR3 is 10 amino acids. Germline assignment: CDR1 GTSNPN and CDR2 SVGIG (reference sequence). V dropped 7 bases and J dropped 5 bases, with 9 bases sitting between them. This chain's CDR3 is CASRQDEQYF. CDR3 coding DNA: TGTGCCTCACGACAGGACGAGCAGTACTTC.

About this clone: The same CDR3 also results from other DNA sequences found in this sample. This chain joins TRBV7-6 and TRBJ1-5, with D perhaps TRBD1 (6 bases). The CDR3 contains 13 residues. V was trimmed by 1 base and J by 7 bases, leaving 8 bases between them. Germline V CDR1 and CDR2: SGHVS, FNYEAQ. CDR3 protein: CASSLEGGQPQHF. The CDR3 DNA reads TGTGCCAGCAGCTTAGAGGGGGGGCAGCCCCAGCATTTT.